The 10 T cell receptor beta chains below come from one sample, sequenced in a study of blood T cells in healthy people across ages. Alongside a J-beta primer mix, a sample-barcoded 5' primer served in a second PCR lasting 7 to 11 cycles. Each CDR3 protein is one row after TCRdb ran MiXCR on the 5' RACE reads. The sample includes 1.5 million to 2 million distinct CDR3 sequences, approximately 40% seen only once; the top ten take 23%. Sequenced input: blood. All receptors derive from a human donor in good health.

The table lists this clonotype with a few counts. V usage is TRBV10-3 and J usage is TRBJ2-2, with 11 bases lining up with TRBD2. Looked up from germline, CDR1 is ENHRY and CDR2 is SYGVKD. The CDR3 is made up of 16 amino acids. The J segment lost 4 bases and the V segment lost 7 bases, leaving 8 bases of the junction unmatched. The CDR3 DNA sequence: TGTGCCATCAATCCTGCTGGGACTAGCGGCACCGGGGAGCTGTTTTTT. Its translation: CAINPAGTSGTGELFF.

The chain couples TRBV10-3 to TRBJ2-5; 8 nucleotides line up with TRBD2. The CDR3 has 14 amino acids. From germline, CDR1 is ENHRY and CDR2 SYGVKD. V was pared by 8 bases and J by 11 bases, with 16 bases of the junction left unmatched. The CDR3 is CAIHAGGTRVEQYF. CDR3 sequence (DNA): TGTGCCATCCACGCAGGCGGGACTAGGGTTGAGCAGTACTTC.

The sample holds one count of this clonotype. The DNA of the CDR3 is TGCAGTGCTACCCTAGCGGGGGGGAAACTGTACCAAGAGACCCAGTACTTC. Translated: CSATLAGGKLYQETQYF. The chain recombines TRBV20-1 with TRBJ2-5; 12 nucleotides agree with TRBD2. Germline V gives CDR1 DFQATT, CDR2 SNEGSKA (reference sequence). Trimming took 4 bases from V and 0 from J; bases not matched to a gene: 9. The CDR3 is 17 residues long.

V usage is TRBV7-2 and J usage is TRBJ2-3, with 10 bases that match TRBD1. CDR3 length: 16 amino acids. Germline V gene lookup returns CDR1 SGHTA and CDR2 FQGNSA. V lost 5 bases to trimming and J lost 6 bases; unmatched junction nucleotides: 11. This CDR3 is CASSQGGTGVVDTQYF. As DNA, the CDR3 is TGTGCCAGCAGCCAGGGGGGGACAGGGGTTGTTGATACGCAGTATTTT. The variable domain in full, with the rest retrieved from reference TRBV7-2 and TRBJ2-3, is GAGVSQSPSNKVTEKGKDVELRCDPISGHTALYWYRQSLGQGLEFLIYFQGNSAPDKSGLPSDRFSAERTGGSVSTLTIQRTQQEDSAVYLCASSQGGTGVVDTQYFGPGTRLTVL.

The chain uses TRBV4-1 and TRBJ2-3; TRBD1 matches at 9 bases. Trimming took 1 base from V and 6 from J; bases not matched to a gene: 8. CDR1 MGHRA and CDR2 YSYEKL come from the germline V gene. CDR3 length equals 16 residues. This CDR3 is CASSQAITGGADTQYF. Written as DNA, the CDR3 is TGCGCCAGCAGCCAAGCAATCACAGGGGGCGCGGATACGCAGTATTTT.

This chain uses TRBV6-2 or TRBV6-3 with TRBJ2-7; D gene ambiguous. The CDR3 consists of 15 residues. V dropped 3 bases and J dropped 0 bases, with 12 bases sitting between them. In germline, CDR1 is MNHEY, CDR2 SVGEGT. CDR3 DNA sequence: TGTGCCAGCAGTTATAGGAAGTCTCGCTCCTACGAGCAGTACTTC. It specifies CASSYRKSRSYEQYF.

This clonotype has just a few counts. This sequence joins TRBV7-2 and TRBJ1-4; 8 bases are a match to TRBD1. Germline V lookup: CDR1 SGHTA, CDR2 FQGNSA. The length of the CDR3 is 16 residues. V lost 2 bases to trimming and J lost 7 bases; unmatched junction nucleotides: 9. Here the CDR3 reads CASSLRAGGKVEKLFF. The CDR3 DNA reads TGTGCCAGCAGCTTAAGGGCAGGGGGCAAGGTTGAAAAACTGTTTTTT.

This clonotype was seen once. The chain joins TRBV6-2 or TRBV6-3 to TRBJ2-4; no clear D. The J call may be wrong; the DNA end is better matched by TRBJ2-7. The CDR3 is 16 amino acids. Germline V gives CDR1 MNHEY, CDR2 SVGEGT. In nucleotides, the CDR3 is TGTGCCAGCAGAGGTTTAAGGGCCCCCCTGGGTTACGAGCAGTACTTC. Protein sequence: CASRGLRAPLGYEQYF.

V is TRBV12-5 and J is TRBJ1-5; the D gene is possibly TRBD1 (6 bases). The V gene lost 5 bases and the J gene lost 7 bases, with 18 bases spanning the gap. The germline CDR1 and CDR2 sequences are LGHNT and FRNRAP. The CDR3 covers 15 residues. The DNA of the CDR3 is TGTGCTAGTGGTGGGGTGCGGGCAGGGGAACAGCCCCAGCATTTT. It specifies CASGGVRAGEQPQHF.

This chain uses TRBV7-2 with TRBJ1-6; 9 positions match TRBD1. Germline CDR1 is SGHTA and CDR2 is FQGNSA. Trimming removed 5 bases from V and 9 bases from J; junction bases left unmatched: 11. CDR3 length equals 16 residues. The CDR3 loop is CASSPRPGQGTSPLHF. CDR3 nucleotide sequence: TGTGCCAGCAGCCCCCGACCGGGACAGGGAACTTCACCCCTCCACTTT. Based on the CDR3 plus reference TRBV7-2 and TRBJ1-6, the full variable domain is GAGVSQSPSNKVTEKGKDVELRCDPISGHTALYWYRQSLGQGLEFLIYFQGNSAPDKSGLPSDRFSAERTGGSVSTLTIQRTQQEDSAVYLCASSPRPGQGTSPLHFGNGTRLTVT.